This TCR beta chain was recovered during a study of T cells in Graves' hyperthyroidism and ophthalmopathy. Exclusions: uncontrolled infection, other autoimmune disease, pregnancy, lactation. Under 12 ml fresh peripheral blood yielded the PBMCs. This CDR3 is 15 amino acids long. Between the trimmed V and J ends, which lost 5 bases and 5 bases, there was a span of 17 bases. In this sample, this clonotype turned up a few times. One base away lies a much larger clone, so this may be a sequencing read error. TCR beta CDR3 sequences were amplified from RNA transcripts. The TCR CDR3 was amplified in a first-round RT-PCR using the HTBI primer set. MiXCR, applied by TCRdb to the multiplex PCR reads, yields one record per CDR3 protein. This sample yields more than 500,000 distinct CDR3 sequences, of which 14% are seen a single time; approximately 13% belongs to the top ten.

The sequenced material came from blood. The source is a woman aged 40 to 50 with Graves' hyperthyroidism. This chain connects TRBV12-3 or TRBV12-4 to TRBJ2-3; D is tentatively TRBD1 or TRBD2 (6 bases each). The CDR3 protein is CASSPGGQAGDTQYF. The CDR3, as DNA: TGTGCCAGCAGTCCCGGGGGCCAAGCGGGAGATACGCAGTATTTT.